The 5 T cell receptor beta chains below come from one sample, sequenced in a study of T cells in Graves' hyperthyroidism and ophthalmopathy. Template material for amplifying TCR beta CDR3 regions consisted of RNA transcripts. With the HTBI primer set, the TCR CDR3 went through a first round of RT-PCR. TCRdb reprocessed the multiplex PCR reads with MiXCR, giving one entry per CDR3 protein. The profile shows hundreds of thousands of distinct CDR3 sequences, roughly 20% of them singletons. The sequenced sample consisted of blood. The receptors derive from a man aged 30-40 years with Graves' ophthalmopathy.

This clonotype came up a few times. A junction end diverges from the germline sequence, so it may reflect a read error. The rearrangement joins TRBV28 to TRBJ2-7; D is unresolved. This CDR3 comprises 12 residues. Germline V gene data show CDR1 as MDHEN and CDR2 as SYDVKM. Here the CDR3 DNA reads TGTGCCGGCAGTTTATACTCTCTCGAGCAGTACTTC. Its translation: CAGSLYSLEQYF. Using reference TRBV28 and TRBJ2-7 for the parts outside the CDR3, the full variable domain is DVKVTQSSRYLVKRTGEKVFLECVQDMDHENMFWYRQDPGLGLRLIYFSYDVKMKEKGDIPEGYSVSREKKERFSLILESASTNQTSMYLCAGSLYSLEQYFGPGTRLTVT.

This clonotype was seen more than once but under ten times. The J gene is TRBJ2-1, the V gene TRBV12-3 or TRBV12-4; D call uncertain. The CDR3 sequence is 13 residues long. V was pared by 5 bases and J by 5 bases, with 10 bases between. The CDR3 protein is CASSAASNNEQFF. DNA for the CDR3: TGTGCCAGCAGTGCCGCTTCAAACAATGAGCAGTTCTTC.

This clonotype appeared a few times. The rearrangement joins TRBV28 to TRBJ1-3, with a possible D match to TRBD1 (5 bases). Germline-derived CDR1 and CDR2 are MDHEN and SYDVKM. The CDR3 consists of 18 residues. V was cut by 4 bases and J by 3 bases, with 22 bases left in between. The CDR3 nucleotides are TGTGCCAGCAGTTCGATTGCAGGGATGCGGGTTTTTGGAAACACCATATATTTT. Translation: CASSSIAGMRVFGNTIYF.

This clonotype was picked up a small number of times. The chain couples TRBV24-1 to TRBJ2-2, with 7 nucleotides matching TRBD1. In germline, CDR1 is KGHDR, CDR2 SFDVKD. The CDR3 is 16 amino acids. V dropped 1 base and J dropped 1; count of bases not matched to a gene: 2. The DNA for the CDR3 is TGTGCCACCAGTGATTTTAGGACAGGGAACACCGGGGAGCTGTTTTTT. Encoded protein: CATSDFRTGNTGELFF.

On this clonotype itself: At one end, the junction sequence differs from germline, possibly due to a read error. The chain employs TRBV7-3 and TRBJ2-7; no clear D gene. CDR3 length: 14 amino acids. CDR1 and CDR2 from the germline V gene are SGHTA and FQGTGA. DNA of the CDR3: TGTGCCAGCAGCTTAAAGGCCTCCTTTTACGAGCGGTACTTC. Protein sequence: CASSLKASFYERYF.